Below, 11 T cell receptor beta chains from the same sample are listed, as sequenced in a study of vaccination and CD4 T cells after COVID-19. These TCRs are of unknown antigen specificity. Oncomine TCR Beta short-read sequencing was applied to DNA from cultured CD4+ T cells. Each CDR3 protein is one row after TCRdb ran MiXCR on the PCR reads. The sample yields roughly 15,000 distinct CDR3 sequences, around 60% seen once. Treatment meaning: approximately nine-day PBMC culture with coronavirus spike peptide pools or control peptides (ViraFEST assay). The sample comprised CD4+ T cells from blood, cultured in vitro. These receptors were taken from a human donor who had recovered from COVID-19.

V and J are TRBV28 and TRBJ1-3, with D perhaps TRBD1 (6 bases). The germline V gene encodes CDR1 MDHEN and CDR2 SYDVKM. The CDR3 has 17 residues. V lost 4 bases to trimming and J lost 4 bases, with 20 bases between them. The CDR3 sequence is CASSSREDSMAGNTIYF. DNA for the CDR3: TGTGCCAGCAGTTCTCGAGAGGACAGTATGGCAGGAAACACCATATATTTT.

This clonotype has just a few counts. The gene calls are TRBV20-1 and TRBJ2-7; a possible D gene is TRBD2 (6 bases). The CDR3 has 14 amino acids. The germline gives CDR1 DFQATT, CDR2 SNEGSKA (reference sequence). V was cut by 5 bases and J by 0 bases, with 14 bases left in between. The CDR3 DNA reads TGCAGTGCTGCTCTAGCGATGAGCTCCTACGAGCAGTACTTC. It codes for CSAALAMSSYEQYF.

The chain employs TRBV5-4 and TRBJ1-2, with D possibly matching TRBD1 (5 bases). Per the germline V gene, CDR1 is SGHNT and CDR2 is YYREEE (reference sequence). Trimming cost V 0 bases and J 3 bases, with 9 bases left between them. This CDR3 spans 14 amino acids. DNA of the CDR3: TGTGCCAGCAGCTTGGTAGGCAGGGACTATGGCTACACCTTC. Translating gives CASSLVGRDYGYTF.

The sample holds a few counts of this clonotype. The chain employs TRBV7-2 and TRBJ2-7, with a possible D match to TRBD2 (6 bases). CDR1 SGHTA and CDR2 FQGNSA come from the germline V gene. This CDR3 has 17 amino acids. V was shortened by 1 base and J by 0 bases, with 16 bases between the two germline ends. The CDR3 coding sequence is TGTGCCAGCAGCTTAGTAGGTGGTACTAGCACCTCCTACGAGCAGTACTTC. It encodes CASSLVGGTSTSYEQYF.

This sequence joins TRBV7-9 and TRBJ2-3; TRBD2 agrees at 7 bases. Germline CDR1 reads SEHNR; CDR2 reads FQNEAQ (reference sequence). The CDR3 contains 16 residues. The V gene end was trimmed by 1 base and the J gene end by 1 base; junction bases not matched to a gene: 5. The CDR3 DNA reads as TGTGCCAGCAGCTTAGATGCTAGCGGTGGCACAGATACGCAGTATTTT. Translation gives CASSLDASGGTDTQYF. Full variable domain (outside the CDR3, taken from reference TRBV7-9 and TRBJ2-3): DTGVSQNPRHKITKRGQNVTFRCDPISEHNRLYWYRQTLGQGPEFLTYFQNEAQLEKSRLLSDRFSAERPKGSFSTLEIQRTEQGDSAMYLCASSLDASGGTDTQYFGPGTRLTVL.

V usage is TRBV20-1 and J usage is TRBJ2-7; D call uncertain. The germline gives CDR1 DFQATT, CDR2 SNEGSKA (reference sequence). The CDR3 loop spans 17 amino acids. V was trimmed by 1 base and J by 9 bases, leaving 28 bases between them. The CDR3 bases are TGCAGTGCTAGAGTTCTGAGAAACCGGATTGTTAGTAGTGGGCAGTACTTC. Protein sequence: CSARVLRNRIVSSGQYF.

The V gene is TRBV6-1, the J gene TRBJ2-5, with 9 bases matching TRBD1. The CDR3 length is 15 residues. J was trimmed by 5 bases and V by 6 bases; bases with no gene match: 10. Germline CDR1 and CDR2: MNHNS and SASEGT. CDR3 nucleotides: TGTGCCAGCAGGGCCGGACAGGGGAAGGTCGAGACCCAGTACTTC. Translating it yields CASRAGQGKVETQYF.

The chain carries TRBV20-1 and TRBJ2-1; D remains ambiguous. The CDR3 extends over 11 amino acids. The germline V and J ends were trimmed by 1 base and 8 bases, with 6 bases remaining between them. The germline V gene has CDR1 DFQATT and CDR2 SNEGSKA (reference sequence). The chain's CDR3 is CSARALDEQFF. In DNA form, the CDR3 reads TGCAGTGCTAGAGCGCTTGATGAGCAGTTCTTC.

Written as DNA, the CDR3 is TGTGCCAGCAGCTTGACGAGGGACCCAGCAACCGAGCAGTTCTTC. Its translation: CASSLTRDPATEQFF. This rearrangement joins TRBV11-3 to TRBJ2-1; D possibly matches TRBD1 or TRBD2 (5 bases each). The ends were cut back, 3 bases at V and 10 bases at J, with 19 bases in the middle. This CDR3 region has 15 residues. In germline, CDR1 is SGHNT, CDR2 YENEEA.

V is TRBV7-2 and J is TRBJ2-2; a possible D gene is TRBD2 (5 bases). Germline CDR1 is SGHTA and CDR2 is FQGNSA. CDR3 length: 14 amino acids. V was pared by 2 bases and J by 7 bases, with 11 bases between. CDR3 sequence (DNA): TGTGCCAGCAGCTTACGGCGGGCCGGCGGGGAGCTGTTTTTT. As protein: CASSLRRAGGELFF.

J is TRBJ2-2 and V is TRBV11-2, with D uncertain. Per germline, CDR1 SGHAT and CDR2 FQNNGV. CDR3 length: 14 amino acids. The ends were cut back, 0 bases at V and 5 bases at J, with 7 bases in the middle. The CDR3 loop reads CASSLEWPTGELFF. The CDR3 nucleotides read TGTGCCAGCAGCTTAGAGTGGCCTACCGGGGAGCTGTTTTTT.